The 7 T cell receptor beta chains listed next were all sequenced from one sample in a study of T-cell reconstitution after alpha-beta-depleted transplantation in children (dated by TCRdb to about 2016). What the treatment or condition label conveys for this sample: allogeneic hematopoietic cell transplantation with graft depleted of TCRalphabeta T cells and CD19 B cells. The method behind the library was PCR. Instrument on record: Illumina HiSeq 2500. TCR library preparation used molecular barcoding, with unique molecular identifiers applied to normalize quantification of the TCRbeta repertoire. The public reads were run again by TCRdb, first through fastp at Q25 and then through MiXCR, and only productive beta chains were kept. Rows matching on CDR3 protein sequence are summarized as one entry with the most common DNA and genes. This sample is represented by over 450,000 distinct CDR3 sequences; roughly 10% of them were singletons. The top ten clonotypes cover approximately 2% of the sample.

This specimen was PBMCs, taken before TCRalphabeta/CD19-depleted stem cell transplant. The receptors shown here come from a child aged 2-9 years with inherited bone marrow failure, due to receive a stem cell transplant.

This chain connects TRBV7-8 to TRBJ2-7, with a tentative D call TRBD2 (5 bases). There are 14 residues in the CDR3. V was cut by 4 bases and J by 2 bases, with 12 bases left in between. The germline gives CDR1 SGHVS, CDR2 FQNEAQ. The DNA of the CDR3 is TGTGCCAGCAGCTCCCTGGAGGACCCCTACGAGCAGTACTTC. It encodes CASSSLEDPYEQYF.

Note on this clonotype: A much more abundant neighbour one base away suggests this may be a read error. The J gene is TRBJ2-7, the V gene TRBV10-3; no clear D. The CDR3 is 15 residues long. CDR1 ENHRY and CDR2 SYGVKD come from the germline V gene. Deletions cut 5 bases from V and 2 bases from J, with 16 bases between. The DNA for the CDR3 is TGTGCCATCAGTCACGGCAGCTTAATTACCTACGAGCAGTACTTC. It codes for CAISHGSLITYEQYF.

The chain recombines TRBV19 with TRBJ2-5, with 9 positions matching TRBD2. Germline lookup yields CDR1 LNHDA and CDR2 SQIVND (reference sequence). Germline trimming cut 5 bases from V and 2 bases from J; bases unmatched to any gene: 6. The CDR3 contains 15 residues. This CDR3 is CASSLGTSRQETQYF. For the CDR3, the DNA is TGTGCCAGTAGTCTCGGGACTAGCCGGCAAGAGACCCAGTACTTC. Filled out from reference TRBV19 and TRBJ2-5, the complete variable domain reads DGGITQSPKYLFRKEGQNVTLSCEQNLNHDAMYWYRQDPGQGLRLIYYSQIVNDFQKGDIAEGYSVSREKKESFPLTVTSAQKNPTAFYLCASSLGTSRQETQYFGPGTRLLVL.

Many counts were recorded for this clonotype. This chain connects TRBV7-8 to TRBJ2-1; D may match TRBD1 or TRBD2 (6 bases each). This CDR3 spans 16 amino acids. CDR1 and CDR2 from the germline V gene are SGHVS and FQNEAQ. Trimming stripped 2 bases from V and 4 bases from J, with 15 bases between. The CDR3 is CASSLSRGVFYNEQFF. CDR3 in DNA: TGTGCCAGCAGCTTATCTAGGGGGGTCTTTTACAATGAGCAGTTCTTC.

This clonotype was seen repeatedly, ten times or more. This chain joins TRBV29-1 and TRBJ2-1; TRBD2 agrees at 11 bases. Germline CDR1 and CDR2: SQVTM and ANQGSEA. The CDR3 is 12 amino acids. V was pared by 4 bases and J by 8 bases, with 1 base of the junction left unmatched. CDR3 protein: CSVVAGGDEQFF. In DNA, the CDR3 is TGCAGCGTTGTAGCGGGAGGGGATGAGCAGTTCTTC.

Many counts were recorded for this clonotype. The chain joins TRBV11-2 to TRBJ2-5, with a tentative D call TRBD2 (5 bases). Deletions cut 1 base from V and 5 bases from J, with 17 bases between. Germline assignment: CDR1 SGHAT and CDR2 FQNNGV. The CDR3 has 16 residues. The CDR3 protein is CASSLVGRVVGETQYF. DNA for the CDR3: TGTGCCAGCAGCTTAGTGGGGAGAGTTGTTGGGGAGACCCAGTACTTC.

This clonotype occurred many times. The V call is TRBV15, the J call TRBJ2-4; D unresolved. The germline gives CDR1 LNHNV, CDR2 YYDKDF (reference sequence). V lost 0 bases and J 9 bases, leaving 12 bases between the germline ends. The CDR3 runs 14 residues. CDR3 in amino acids: CATSRDGLKSIQYF. The CDR3, as DNA: TGTGCCACCAGCAGAGACGGGCTAAAGAGCATTCAGTACTTC.